This T cell receptor beta chain is from a study of technical replicates of blood from several donors. Measured with immunoSEQ multiplex PCR; TCRdb has only the in-frame clones, and not every one. Here the sample spans about 12,000 clones, 85% to 95% being singletons. This CDR3 is 15 amino acids long. Germline V CDR1 and CDR2: SGHRS, YFSETQ. The germline V and J ends were trimmed by 4 bases and 8 bases, with 21 bases remaining between them. V and J are TRBV5-1 and TRBJ1-1; D is possibly TRBD1 (6 bases). The sequence was obtained from a human donor in good health. Material: PBMCs. CDR3 DNA sequence: TGCGCCAGCAGCCCCACCGAAGCGACAGGCCTCGAAGCTTTCTTT. Residues: CASSPTEATGLEAFF.